The 8 T cell receptor beta chains below come from one sample, sequenced in a study of cytomegalovirus exposure and HLA in healthy donors (dated by TCRdb to 2015 to 2018). The method was the immunoSEQ multiplex PCR assay. For the multiplex PCR, a mixture combining 60 forward primers for TCR Vbeta segments and 13 reverse primers for TCR Jbeta segments was used. Entries here come from immuneACCESS through TCRdb and include only in-frame sequences with V and J called. Some clones fail to appear in such tables; in the studies checked, an unresolved V gene covers under half of the shortfall, and the cause of the remainder is unknown. The sample yields about 90,000 clones; around 77% were counted once. The ten largest account for 0.55% to 0.65% of the sample. The sample was PBMCs. The receptors stem from a man between 25 and 39 years old in good health and CMV-seronegative.

A remark on this clone: Additional DNA sequences in this sample encode the identical CDR3. The chain carries TRBV5-4 and TRBJ2-7; TRBD1 agrees at 7 bases. The CDR3 runs 12 residues. J was trimmed by 3 bases and V by 4 bases; bases with no gene match: 1. CDR1 SGHNT and CDR2 YYREEE come from the germline V gene (reference sequence). CDR3 sequence reads: CASSRDSYEQYV. Written as DNA, the CDR3 is TGTGCCAGCAGCCGGGACAGCTACGAGCAGTACGTC.

The chain has TRBV6-4 and TRBJ1-5; a possible D gene is TRBD1 (6 bases). Germline CDR1 MRHNA, CDR2 SNTAGT. The germline V and J ends were trimmed by 9 bases and 4 bases, with 19 bases remaining between them. The CDR3 contains 15 residues. CDR3 protein: CASNLLDRKNQPQHF. CDR3 DNA: TGTGCCAGTAACCTTCTGGACAGAAAGAATCAGCCCCAGCATTTT.

The chain combines TRBV7-2 with TRBJ2-1; 8 nucleotides align to TRBD2. Germline lookup yields CDR1 SGHTA and CDR2 FQGNSA. The CDR3 covers 15 residues. The V gene end was trimmed by 4 bases and the J gene end by 3 bases; junction bases not matched to a gene: 5. The CDR3 DNA reads TGTGCCAGCAGCTCCTCGGGGGGGGGCTACAATGAGCAGTTCTTC. Translating it yields CASSSSGGGYNEQFF.

The CDR3 is CASSQVLGGGQPQHF. CDR3 nucleotide sequence: TGCGCCAGCAGCCAAGTTTTAGGGGGGGGTCAGCCCCAGCATTTT. The chain employs TRBV4-1 and TRBJ1-5; D is perhaps TRBD1 (6 bases). The CDR3 covers 15 residues. Trimming cost V 1 base and J 6 bases, with 13 bases left between them. Germline-derived CDR1 and CDR2 are MGHRA and YSYEKL.

The genes are TRBV5-1 and TRBJ1-1, with 7 bases fitting TRBD1. The CDR3 loop spans 13 amino acids. V lost 4 bases to trimming and J lost 4 bases; unmatched junction nucleotides: 4. Germline V gene lookup returns CDR1 SGHRS and CDR2 YFSETQ. The CDR3 nucleotides are TGCGCCAGCAGCCAAAGGGACAGCACTGAAGCTTTCTTT. This translates into CASSQRDSTEAFF.

V usage is TRBV7-6 and J usage is TRBJ2-1; D is ambiguous. The CDR3 runs to 17 residues. V gave up 6 bases and J gave up 0 bases, with 18 bases separating them. Germline lookup yields CDR1 SGHVS and CDR2 FNYEAQ. DNA for the CDR3: TGTGCCAGCAGTTTAACCCCCAGAGGAAGCTCCTACAATGAGCAGTTCTTC. It is translated as CASSLTPRGSSYNEQFF.

This rearrangement joins TRBV5-6 to TRBJ2-1, with 9 bases fitting TRBD1. The germline gives CDR1 SGHDT, CDR2 YYEEEE. The CDR3 is 15 amino acids. The V segment lost 3 bases and the J segment 9 bases; nucleotides outside the gene matches: 10. Here the CDR3 DNA reads TGTGCCAGCAGCTCCGGGACAGGGAATAGAGTTGAGCAGTTCTTC. Amino acids: CASSSGTGNRVEQFF.

This sequence joins TRBV5-1 and TRBJ1-1; TRBD1 might be the D (5 bases). The V end was cut by 2 bases, the J end by 3 bases, with 20 bases between. Germline V gene data show CDR1 as SGHRS and CDR2 as YFSETQ. The CDR3 totals 17 residues. The CDR3 region has the DNA TGCGCCAGCAGCTTCAAAGTGGGGCAGCTACCCGACACTGAAGCTTTCTTT. Its protein product is CASSFKVGQLPDTEAFF.